This section outlines one T cell receptor (beta chain) sequence together with its context. What it binds is not known. These data belong to a study of cytomegalovirus exposure and HLA in healthy donors. Study in general: The approximately 100 million unique TCR beta sequences, from about 170 million T cells, were found by an earlier analysis. There were 350 to 400 genotyped donors. Of these, about 81% fell in the genetic ancestry cluster associated with self-reported Caucasian donors.

V lost 5 bases and J lost 4, with 9 bases in between. Germline V gene sequence: CDR1 SGHVS, CDR2 FQNEAQ. The CDR3 runs to 13 residues. The PCR employed 60 Vbeta primers together with 13 Jbeta primers. Repertoires were generated with immunoSEQ multiplex PCR, while TCRdb's copy carries only in-frame clones and drops some. The profile shows roughly 170,000 clones, 80% of them singletons. Study-wide results and caveats: Three of the chains that were CMV-associated were confirmed in vitro to be specific for CMV antigens. Reportedly, TCR beta sequences accurately predicted HLA-A and HLA-B alleles in most subjects.

The chain recombines TRBV7-8 with TRBJ2-1, with D perhaps matching TRBD2 (5 bases). The specimen was PBMCs. The sequence was collected from a woman between 50 and 59 years old in good health and CMV-seropositive. The CDR3 is CASSPRRYNEQFF. In DNA, the CDR3 is TGTGCCAGCAGCCCCAGGAGGTACAATGAGCAGTTCTTC.